This T cell receptor beta chain derives from a study of Graves' ophthalmopathy and Graves' hyperthyroidism. Amplified TCR beta CDR3 regions were obtained using RNA transcripts as template. After a first-round RT-PCR with HTBI primers, a second-round multiplex PCR was run. A single record per CDR3 protein comes from TCRdb applying MiXCR to the multiplex PCR reads. The data show about 400,000 distinct CDR3 sequences, around 21% seen once. V lost 3 bases and J lost 5, with 19 bases in between. CDR3 length: 16 residues. Germline V gene sequence: CDR1 DFQATT, CDR2 SNEGSKA (reference sequence). Stable hyperthyroidism meant no progression to ophthalmopathy within 18 months of follow-up. As the starting material, 9.5 to 10 ml of fresh peripheral blood yielded the PBMCs. This clonotype was detected many times.

Sequenced material: peripheral blood. The rearrangement uses TRBV20-1 and TRBJ2-2; a weak D match, TRBD1 (6 bases). The sequence was obtained from a young woman with stable Graves' hyperthyroidism. The CDR3 region has the DNA TGCAGTGCTAGGTCCAGACTGACAGGAAGGACCGGGGAGCTGTTTTTT. This gives the protein CSARSRLTGRTGELFF.